This is a list of T cell receptor beta chains from one sample in a study of CD8+ T cells in alopecia areata. The repertoire was sequenced with immunoSEQ multiplex PCR; TCRdb's copy has only in-frame clones and lacks some. The sample comprises about 210,000 clones, approximately 65% of which are singletons, and roughly 1.2% rests with the top ten. Sample: CD4+ T cells sorted from blood, taken at approximately week 42, from a patient treated with tofacitinib. Source of these receptors: a human donor with alopecia areata. The CDR3 runs from the conserved cysteine through the conserved F or W. The order of the fields is V gene, J gene, D gene, clone size, CDR3 protein, CDR3 DNA. D genes are given only for firm matches. Size tells how often a clone was seen (once, few, many) or the class of an expanded clone, and some rows leave it out.

V: TRBV15
J: TRBJ1-5
D: -
size: once
CDR3: CATSKERGIGQPQHF
DNA: TGTGCCACCAGCAAAGAGAGGGGAATAGGTCAGCCCCAGCATTTT

V: TRBV4-3
J: TRBJ2-7
D: -
size: once
CDR3: CASSQDLARINEQYF
DNA: TGCGCCAGCAGCCAAGATCTAGCCAGGATCAACGAGCAGTACTTC

V: TRBV7-8
J: TRBJ2-5
D: -
size: few
CDR3: CASSLRNWETQYF
DNA: TGTGCCAGCAGCTTAAGGAACTGGGAGACCCAGTACTTC

V: TRBV4-3
J: TRBJ2-5
D: TRBD1
size: -
CDR3: CASSQVLEGAKETQYF
DNA: TGCGCCAGCAGCCAAGTACTTGAGGGGGCGAAAGAGACCCAGTACTTC

V: TRBV27
J: TRBJ2-7
D: TRBD1
size: -
CDR3: CASKSPGQGSDEQYF
DNA: TGTGCCAGCAAAAGTCCGGGACAGGGTTCCGACGAGCAGTACTTC

V: TRBV5-6
J: TRBJ1-2
D: -
size: -
CDR3: CASSLVGAVSYTF
DNA: TGTGCCAGCAGCTTGGTTGGGGCGGTGAGCTACACCTTC

V: TRBV29-1
J: TRBJ2-2
D: -
size: -
CDR3: CSVVSGRGELFF
DNA: TGCAGCGTTGTGTCGGGCCGCGGGGAGCTGTTTTTT

V: TRBV29-1
J: TRBJ2-1
D: TRBD2
size: -
CDR3: CSVEGLAGDPYNEQFF
DNA: TGCAGCGTTGAGGGGTTAGCGGGGGACCCATACAATGAGCAGTTCTTC

V: TRBV9
J: TRBJ2-3
D: -
size: -
CDR3: CASSVDRAADTQYF
DNA: TGTGCCAGCAGCGTAGATCGGGCTGCAGATACGCAGTATTTT

V: TRBV30
J: TRBJ1-5
D: -
size: -
CDR3: CAWSVTGLNQPQHF
DNA: TGTGCCTGGAGTGTAACGGGGCTCAATCAGCCCCAGCATTTT

V: TRBV7-6
J: TRBJ2-5
D: -
size: -
CDR3: CASSWGQGDDQETQYF
DNA: TGTGCCAGCAGCTGGGGTCAGGGCGACGACCAAGAGACCCAGTACTTC